Sequencing of this T cell receptor (beta chain) was carried out in a study of patients and donors after allogeneic stem cell transplantation (TCRdb year 2020). V lost 3 bases and J lost 3 bases; the stretch between them is 14 bases long. Looking up the germline V gene yields CDR1 KGHSH and CDR2 LQKENI. The CDR3 runs 16 residues from the cysteine to the phenylalanine. The kept DNA is CDR3 alone, 48 bases in frame from the first base. A note on this clonotype: Its antigen is unknown. There are no base qualities to consult, and no much larger clone falls within one base.

The library was produced with RT-PCR. For sequencing, a NextSeq 550 was employed. The public reads were run again by TCRdb, first through fastp at Q25 and then through MiXCR, and only productive beta chains were kept. When rows share a CDR3 protein, they turn into one entry using the most common DNA and genes. Across this sample there are under 200,000 distinct CDR3 sequences, with approximately 30% seen only once. Clones ranked in the top ten supply around 3.2% of the sample. The sequence was collected from a human donor who was either an allogeneic HSCT recipient or a stem cell or donor lymphocyte infusion donor (not recorded which). It is not recorded whose cells these are; they may come from a transplant donor. Sequencing was carried out using blood, either unsorted or a sorted T cell fraction (not recorded which). Here the chain combines TRBV18 and TRBJ1-4; a weak D assignment points to TRBD1 (5 bases agree). The sequenced DNA is TGTGCCAGCTCACCCACGCGGAGGGGTGCTAATGAAAAACTGTTTTTT. Its protein reads: CASSPTRRGANEKLFF.